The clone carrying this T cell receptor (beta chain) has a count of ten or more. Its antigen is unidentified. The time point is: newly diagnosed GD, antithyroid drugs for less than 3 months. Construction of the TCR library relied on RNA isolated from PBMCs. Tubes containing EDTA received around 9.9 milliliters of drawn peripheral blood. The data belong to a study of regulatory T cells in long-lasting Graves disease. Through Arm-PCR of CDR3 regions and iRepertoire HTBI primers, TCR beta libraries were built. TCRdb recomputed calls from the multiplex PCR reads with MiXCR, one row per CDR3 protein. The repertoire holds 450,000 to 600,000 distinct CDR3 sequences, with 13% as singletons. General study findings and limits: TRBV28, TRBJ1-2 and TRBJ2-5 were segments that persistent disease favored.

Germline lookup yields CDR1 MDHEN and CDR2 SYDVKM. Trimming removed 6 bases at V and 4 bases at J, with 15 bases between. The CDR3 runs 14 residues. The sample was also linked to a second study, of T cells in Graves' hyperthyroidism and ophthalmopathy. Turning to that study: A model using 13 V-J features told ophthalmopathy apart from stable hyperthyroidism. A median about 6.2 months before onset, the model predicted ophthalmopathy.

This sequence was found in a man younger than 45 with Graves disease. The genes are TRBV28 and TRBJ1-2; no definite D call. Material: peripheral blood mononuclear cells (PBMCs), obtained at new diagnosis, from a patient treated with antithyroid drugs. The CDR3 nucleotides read TGTGCCAGCAGGCCGCCGGGTGACCGCTATGGCTACACCTTC. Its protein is CASRPPGDRYGYTF.